Shown below are 8 T cell receptor beta chains from a single sample sequenced in a study of a mutant IDH1 vaccine in newly diagnosed glioma. Time point of the sample: week 11, during vaccination. All doses held 300 ug of mutant IDH1 20-mer peptide, with topical imiquimod. TCRdb's copy holds only in-frame clones and misses some; the assay was immunoSEQ multiplex PCR. The sample records 95,000 to 120,000 clones, almost 90% being singletons. Their cognate antigens are unknown. The material sequenced was PBMCs, taken from a glioma patient whose treatment included an IDH1 peptide vaccine. The receptor source for this set is a woman aged 45 to 65 with glioma.

This sequence joins TRBV11-2 and TRBJ1-4; no clear D gene. Per the germline V gene, CDR1 is SGHAT and CDR2 is FQNNGV. The CDR3 sequence is 11 residues long. Trimming took off 6 bases at V and 7 bases at J, with 6 bases between the two ends. This CDR3 reads CASSRGEKLFF. The CDR3 DNA sequence: TGTGCCAGCAGTCGCGGTGAAAAACTGTTTTTT.

V gene TRBV27 combines with J gene TRBJ1-4; weak D call: TRBD1 (5 bases). CDR3 length: 15 amino acids. CDR1 is MNHEY and CDR2 is SMNVEV in the germline V gene (reference sequence). The ends were cut back, 5 bases at V and 8 bases at J, with 18 bases in the middle. The CDR3 reads CASSGTPRIGEKLFF. For the CDR3, the DNA is TGTGCCAGCAGTGGGACCCCCCGGATAGGGGAAAAACTGTTTTTT.

The chain combines TRBV5-4 with TRBJ1-3, with 7 positions matching TRBD1. Per germline, CDR1 SGHNT and CDR2 YYREEE (reference sequence). J lost 0 bases, V lost 4 bases, and 1 base had no gene match. This CDR3 is 14 amino acids long. CDR3 sequence (DNA): TGTGCCAGCAGCCGGGACAGCTCTGGAAACACCATATATTTT. This translates into CASSRDSSGNTIYF.

This chain links TRBV5-1 with TRBJ2-2; no firm D call. This CDR3 region has 15 residues. V was shortened by 2 bases and J by 0 bases, with 8 bases between the two germline ends. Looked up from germline, CDR1 is SGHRS and CDR2 is YFSETQ. CDR3 region: CASSFLSANTGELFF. CDR3 coding DNA: TGCGCCAGCAGCTTCTTATCCGCGAACACCGGGGAGCTGTTTTTT.

This clone was found once. V gene TRBV28 combines with J gene TRBJ1-2, with 12 bases that match TRBD1. The CDR3 covers 13 residues. CDR1 and CDR2 from the germline V gene are MDHEN and SYDVKM. With V trimmed by 8 bases and J by 7 bases, 5 bases remained unmatched. The DNA for the CDR3 is TGTGCCAGCCGGGGACAGGGGGCCTTTGGCTACACCTTC. Its translation: CASRGQGAFGYTF.

V usage is TRBV7-2 and J usage is TRBJ2-1, with TRBD2 identical over 15 bases. The V gene end was trimmed by 5 bases and the J gene end by 15 bases; junction bases not matched to a gene: 11. Germline values: CDR1 SGHTA, CDR2 FQGNSA. The length of the CDR3 is 15 residues. CDR3 sequence: CASSPGTSGRPSLFF. The CDR3 bases are TGTGCCAGCAGCCCAGGGACTAGCGGGAGGCCTAGCCTGTTCTTC.

This chain connects TRBV6-6 to TRBJ2-2; D uncertain. Germline V gene sequence: CDR1 MNHNY, CDR2 SVGAGI (reference sequence). Trimming pared 3 bases from V and 6 bases from J, leaving 11 bases between. The CDR3 runs 14 residues. The CDR3 protein is CASSYLVSAGELFF. The CDR3 DNA is TGTGCCAGCAGTTATCTAGTGTCAGCCGGGGAGCTGTTTTTT.

V is TRBV12-5 and J is TRBJ2-1; 8 nucleotides align to TRBD2. V was clipped by 5 bases and J by 8 bases; unmatched bases: 11. CDR3 length: 15 amino acids. The germline V gene encodes CDR1 LGHNT and CDR2 FRNRAP. Here the CDR3 reads CASGPWLSGKDEQFF. The CDR3 DNA is TGTGCTAGTGGTCCCTGGCTTAGCGGGAAAGATGAGCAGTTCTTC.